The source of this T cell receptor beta chain is a study of T cells after posttransplantation cyclophosphamide. The CDR3 is 14 residues long. CDR1 LNHDA and CDR2 SQIVND come from the germline V gene (reference sequence). V was pared by 3 bases and J by 4 bases, with 2 bases of the junction left unmatched. Assay: immunoSEQ multiplex PCR; the TCRdb copy retains only in-frame clones and omits some. Singletons are absent from the sample, which has about 2,700 clones. This clone is medium-sized in the sample. Its target is not known. Whole-study results and caveats: Skin or GI-infiltrating T cells shared few TRB sequences with blood.

Busulfan-fludarabine conditioning, marrow transplant, and cyclophosphamide on days +3 and +4 were administered. The sample here was PBMCs, taken after allogeneic stem cell transplant with posttransplant cyclophosphamide. The chain combines TRBV19 with TRBJ1-5; 8 bases are a match to TRBD1. This clonotype originated in a male patient aged 60-69 years who received an allogeneic stem cell transplant from a related donor and was CMV-positive. The graft donor may be the source of some T cells. CDR3 DNA sequence: TGTGCCAGTAGTATTCAGGGGGCTAATCAGCCCCAGCATTTT. Protein: CASSIQGANQPQHF.